The next 26 T cell receptor beta chains were all read from a single sample in a study of T cells after posttransplantation cyclophosphamide. Here immunoSEQ multiplex PCR was the method, and the copy in TCRdb shows in-frame clones only, minus some. The sample holds about 12,000 clones, and no clone turns up only once. The sample taken for sequencing was PBMCs. The receptors derive from a middle-aged woman in good health, CMV-negative, and a related stem cell transplant donor.

This clone occurred many times. V usage is TRBV28 and J usage is TRBJ1-2, with D maybe TRBD1 (5 bases). Trimming cost V 4 bases and J 4 bases, with 19 bases left between them. Germline V gene data show CDR1 as MDHEN and CDR2 as SYDVKM. The CDR3 is 16 residues long. The CDR3 region has the DNA TGTGCCAGCAGTTCAGGGACCGGGGGGGACCTCTATGGCTACACCTTC. It specifies CASSSGTGGDLYGYTF.

This clone showed up many times. This chain joins TRBV19 and TRBJ2-2; D is perhaps TRBD1 (6 bases). V was cut by 3 bases and J by 6 bases, with 14 bases left in between. Germline V lookup: CDR1 LNHDA, CDR2 SQIVND (reference sequence). The CDR3 has 15 amino acids. CDR3 nucleotides: TGTGCCAGTAGTATTGGGGGCAGTGGTGCCGGGGAGCTGTTTTTT. Protein product: CASSIGGSGAGELFF.

This clone was detected many times. CDR3 amino acids: CSAQELAFF. The CDR3, as DNA: TGCAGTGCCCAGGAGTTGGCTTTCTTT. The chain is built from TRBV20-1 and TRBJ1-1, with D unresolved. The CDR3 contains 9 residues. V dropped 6 bases and J dropped 11 bases, with 10 bases sitting between them. CDR1 DFQATT and CDR2 SNEGSKA come from the germline V gene (reference sequence).

Relative to its sample, this clone is medium-sized (0.01 to 0.1%). The chain uses TRBV6-2 or TRBV6-3 and TRBJ1-1; no reliable D call. CDR1 is MNHEY and CDR2 is SVGEGT in the germline V gene. V shed 5 bases and J shed 2 bases, with 18 bases lying between them. The CDR3 length is 16 residues. The CDR3: CASSHAFYERNTEAFF. The CDR3 region has the DNA TGTGCCAGCAGTCACGCTTTTTATGAGCGTAACACTGAAGCTTTCTTT.

This clone was counted ten times or more. The chain carries TRBV7-6 and TRBJ2-2; D perhaps matches TRBD2 (6 bases). Germline V lookup: CDR1 SGHVS, CDR2 FNYEAQ. The CDR3 has 15 amino acids. Trimming stripped 1 base from V and 5 bases from J, with 11 bases between. DNA for the CDR3: TGTGCCAGCAGCTTAGGGATGAGCGGGACCGGGGAGCTGTTTTTT. It specifies CASSLGMSGTGELFF.

In its sample, this clone ranks as medium-sized. In DNA form, the CDR3 reads TGTGCCAGCAGCTTGGATGGGGCCAGCACAGATACGCAGTATTTT. Protein: CASSLDGASTDTQYF. The gene calls are TRBV7-6 and TRBJ2-3, with D possibly being TRBD1 (5 bases). CDR1 is SGHVS and CDR2 is FNYEAQ in the germline V gene. The length of the CDR3 is 15 residues. V lost 3 bases and J lost 0, with 10 bases in between.

This clone occurred many times. The rearrangement joins TRBV5-8 to TRBJ2-3; D ambiguous. V shed 6 bases and J shed 3 bases, with 11 bases lying between them. The CDR3 sequence is 13 residues long. Per germline, CDR1 SGHTS and CDR2 YDEGEE. The CDR3 reads CASKARGTDTQYF. CDR3 coding DNA: TGTGCCAGCAAGGCCCGCGGAACAGATACGCAGTATTTT.

This clone occurred many times. The chain uses TRBV5-4 and TRBJ2-7; D unclear. The CDR3 has 11 residues. The V gene's germline CDR1 is SGHNT and CDR2 YYREEE (reference sequence). Trimming took off 3 bases at V and 4 bases at J, with 5 bases between the two ends. CDR3 coding DNA: TGTGCCAGCAGCTCAATTTACGAGCAGTACTTC. It specifies CASSSIYEQYF. Variable domain in full (rest from reference TRBV5-4 and TRBJ2-7): ETGVTQSPTHLIKTRGQQVTLRCSSQSGHNTVSWYQQALGQGPQFIFQYYREEENGRGNFPPRFSGLQFPNYSSELNVNALELDDSALYLCASSSIYEQYFGPGTRLTVT.

This clone was recorded many times. CDR3 coding DNA: TGTGCCAGCAGCGAGGGGGAACAGGGGAAAGAAACGAATCAGCCCCAGCATTTT. It codes for CASSEGEQGKETNQPQHF. This chain connects TRBV11-2 to TRBJ1-5; 7 bases agree with TRBD1. This CDR3 region has 18 residues. Germline V CDR1 and CDR2: SGHAT, FQNNGV. Trimming took 5 bases from V and 4 from J; bases not matched to a gene: 17.

This clone was seen ten or more times. V is TRBV7-2 and J is TRBJ2-3; no reliable D call. The germline V gene encodes CDR1 SGHTA and CDR2 FQGNSA. The V gene lost 5 bases and the J gene lost 4 bases, with 19 bases spanning the gap. The CDR3 sequence is 16 residues long. CDR3 bases: TGTGCCAGCAGCCCCCATAGCTCCTCGCGATCAGATACGCAGTATTTT. This translates into CASSPHSSSRSDTQYF.

Many counts were recorded for this clone. The chain has TRBV30 and TRBJ2-1; tentative D call: TRBD1 (6 bases). Germline CDR1 GTSNPN, CDR2 SVGIG (reference sequence). V lost 5 bases to trimming and J lost 9 bases, with 11 bases between them. CDR3 length: 11 residues. DNA of the CDR3: TGTGCCTGGGACAGGACATTTGAGCAGTTCTTC. Translating gives CAWDRTFEQFF. Based on the CDR3 plus reference TRBV30 and TRBJ2-1, the full variable domain is SQTIHQWPATLVQPVGSPLSLECTVEGTSNPNLYWYRQAAGRGLQLLFYSVGIGQISSEVPQNLSASRPQDRQFILSSKKLLLSDSGFYLCAWDRTFEQFFGPGTRLTVL.

The sample holds many counts of this clone. The chain employs TRBV12-3 or TRBV12-4 and TRBJ2-1, with 9 bases that match TRBD2. The CDR3 length is 14 residues. V gave up 6 bases and J gave up 1 base; unmatched junction bases: 1. This chain's CDR3 is CASRLAGSYNEQFF. Written as DNA, the CDR3 is TGTGCCAGCAGGCTAGCGGGGTCCTACAATGAGCAGTTCTTC.

This clone was found many times. The rearrangement uses TRBV4-2 and TRBJ2-1; 14 bases agree with TRBD2. The CDR3 length is 17 residues. Losses at the gene ends were 3 bases for V and 6 bases for J; bases not matched to a gene: 7. CDR1 and CDR2 from the germline V gene are LGHNA and YNFKEQ. CDR3 nucleotide sequence: TGTGCCAGCAGCCAGGCACAGGGACTAGCGGGGGCCAATGAGCAGTTCTTC. It encodes CASSQAQGLAGANEQFF.

Many counts were recorded for this clone. The chain links TRBV2 to TRBJ1-5; D remains unclear. The CDR3 is made up of 14 amino acids. Deletions cut 4 bases from V and 6 bases from J, with 13 bases between. Per germline, CDR1 SNHLY and CDR2 FYNNEI. The CDR3 region is CASSGPVEGQPQHF. CDR3 nucleotides: TGTGCCAGCAGTGGACCGGTTGAGGGTCAGCCCCAGCATTTT.

This clone was observed many times. DNA for the CDR3: TGTGCCAGCAGCGCCAGACTAGCGGGCACAGATACGCAGTATTTT. Protein sequence: CASSARLAGTDTQYF. This chain joins TRBV9 and TRBJ2-3; 9 bases agree with TRBD2. Germline CDR1 reads SGDLS; CDR2 reads YYNGEE. The CDR3 sequence is 15 residues long. Trimming cost V 3 bases and J 1 base; bases outside gene matches: 3.

This clone was counted between two and nine times. This rearrangement joins TRBV6-2 or TRBV6-3 to TRBJ1-1, with 11 bases that match TRBD1. The V gene's germline CDR1 is MNHEY and CDR2 SVGEGT. V was clipped by 5 bases and J by 5 bases; unmatched bases: 7. The CDR3 runs 15 residues. The CDR3 loop reads CASSPRTGGLTEAFF. The CDR3 DNA sequence: TGTGCCAGCAGTCCCCGGACAGGGGGCTTGACTGAAGCTTTCTTT.

There are many counts of this clone. This chain joins TRBV6-5 and TRBJ2-2, with 8 bases matching TRBD1. Per the germline V gene, CDR1 is MNHEY and CDR2 is SVGAGI. Trimming at V came to 6 bases and at J to 6 bases, leaving 9 bases not matched to a gene. This CDR3 region has 15 residues. This chain's CDR3 is CASSNTGTGAGELFF. The CDR3 DNA follows: TGTGCCAGCAGCAACACCGGGACAGGTGCCGGGGAGCTGTTTTTT.

This clone was detected ten times or more. This chain joins TRBV10-1 and TRBJ1-1; 7 positions agree with TRBD1. The J segment lost 5 bases and the V segment lost 0 bases, leaving 3 bases of the junction unmatched. CDR3 length: 14 amino acids. Per the germline V gene, CDR1 is WNHNN and CDR2 is SYGVQD (reference sequence). CDR3 sequence (DNA): TGCGCCAGCAGTGAGTCCAGGGGGGTGACTGAAGCTTTCTTT. It yields the protein CASSESRGVTEAFF.

This clone was observed many times. V is TRBV7-3 and J is TRBJ2-2; D unclear. The V gene's germline CDR1 is SGHTA and CDR2 FQGTGA. The germline V and J ends were trimmed by 5 bases and 9 bases, with 16 bases remaining between them. The CDR3 covers 14 residues. CDR3 coding DNA: TGTGCCAGCAGCCCCAATCTAGAAGCGAGGGAGCTGTTTTTT. It codes for CASSPNLEARELFF.

This clone has at least ten counts. The chain combines TRBV29-1 with TRBJ1-1; 8 bases match TRBD1. CDR1 and CDR2 from the germline V gene are SQVTM and ANQGSEA. The CDR3 has 13 amino acids. The V segment lost 7 bases and the J segment 11 bases; nucleotides outside the gene matches: 15. CDR3 nucleotides: TGCAGCGCCGAATCGGACAGGGAAGAGTCGGCTTTCTTT. Residues: CSAESDREESAFF.

This clone was detected many times. This chain links TRBV12-3 or TRBV12-4 with TRBJ2-1; 7 bases fit TRBD2. V was pared by 6 bases and J by 6 bases, with 2 bases of the junction left unmatched. The CDR3 extends over 12 amino acids. The CDR3 nucleotides read TGTGCCAGCAGGGGGGGGGTCAATGAGCAGTTCTTC. Encoded protein: CASRGGVNEQFF.

There are many counts of this clone. The rearrangement uses TRBV2 and TRBJ2-1, with D uncertain. V was clipped by 6 bases and J by 0 bases, with 9 bases between them. The germline V gene has CDR1 SNHLY and CDR2 FYNNEI. CDR3 length equals 14 residues. The CDR3: CASSQTRSYNEQFF. The CDR3 DNA is TGTGCCAGCAGCCAGACTCGCTCCTACAATGAGCAGTTCTTC.

This clone occurred many times. This chain links TRBV2 with TRBJ2-7; 11 bases are shared with TRBD2. Germline values: CDR1 SNHLY, CDR2 FYNNEI. V lost 4 bases and J lost 1; bases outside the gene matches: 3. CDR3 length: 15 amino acids. DNA for the CDR3: TGTGCCAGCAGTGGGCTAGCGGGAGGATCCTACGAGCAGTACTTC. It translates to CASSGLAGGSYEQYF.

In this sample, this clone turned up many times. The chain has TRBV9 and TRBJ2-1; 8 bases line up with TRBD2. The CDR3 loop spans 17 amino acids. V was pared by 0 bases and J by 6 bases, with 11 bases of the junction left unmatched. Germline values: CDR1 SGDLS, CDR2 YYNGEE. CDR3 in amino acids: CASSVAFSGMSSNEQFF. The CDR3 DNA reads TGTGCCAGCAGCGTAGCTTTTAGCGGGATGTCCAGCAATGAGCAGTTCTTC.

This clone occurred many times. V usage is TRBV5-4 and J usage is TRBJ2-3; 9 bases are shared with TRBD1. Germline assignment: CDR1 SGHNT and CDR2 YYREEE (reference sequence). The CDR3 covers 14 residues. V lost 4 bases to trimming and J lost 7 bases; unmatched junction nucleotides: 7. The CDR3 nucleotides read TGTGCCAGCAGCGCCTACAGGGGGCGGAATACGCAGTATTTT. Residues: CASSAYRGRNTQYF.

At least ten counts were recorded for this clone. The gene calls are TRBV6-1 and TRBJ2-1; perhaps TRBD2 as D (6 bases). The CDR3 runs 14 residues. CDR1 is MNHNS, CDR2 SASEGT, per germline. With 6 bases removed from V and 5 bases from J, the gap between germline ends came to 14 bases. The CDR3 coding sequence is TGTGCCAGCAGCGTGGCTAGCGAGAACAATGAGCAGTTCTTC. Amino acid sequence: CASSVASENNEQFF.